The subject of this entry is one T cell receptor (beta chain). CDR1 is SGHRS, CDR2 YFSETQ, per germline. V lost 6 bases, J lost 0 bases, and 14 bases stayed unmatched. The CDR3 has 19 amino acids. This sample was included in a study of shared clonotypes between healthy human individuals. Across the whole study: Each donor's CD8 memory used one plate, CD8 naive two, each CD4 subset three.

Only in-frame clones appear in the TCRdb table, and some are missing; sequencing was by immunoSEQ multiplex PCR. This repertoire shows approximately 1.4 million clones, around 98% found once; its top ten account for roughly 0.42%. Sequenced material: naive CD4+ T cells sorted from blood. Subset here: CD45RA+ positively selected. The sequence came from a man in his thirties or forties in good health. The genes are TRBV5-1 and TRBJ2-3; 12 bases align to TRBD2. The CDR3: CASMGSLLAGGHSTDTQYF. The CDR3 nucleotides read TGCGCCAGCATGGGGTCGTTACTAGCGGGAGGCCATAGCACAGATACGCAGTATTTT.